This TCR beta chain was observed in a study of shared clonotypes between healthy human individuals. Germline assignment: CDR1 MNHEY and CDR2 SMNVEV (reference sequence). V dropped 6 bases and J dropped 2 bases, with 12 bases sitting between them. The CDR3 contains 14 residues. Every contributor of samples was a Caucasian grown-up residing in Nashville, Tennessee. This was a deep-level run. Authors' processing steps: Because ImmunoSEQ provided only junction sequences with no quality scores, the filtering differed. Method: immunoSEQ multiplex PCR; TCRdb's copy keeps in-frame clones and lacks some. Clonal size and the V and J genes are those of that table, whereas D and trimming came from the DNA. The sample consists of some 530,000 clones, roughly 80% of them appearing once.

The gene calls are TRBV27 and TRBJ2-3; the D call may be TRBD1 or TRBD2 (5 bases each). Sample: PBMCs. This receptor was taken from a woman in her forties in good health. Some clones in this sample may be carry-over from other donors' samples. CDR3 nucleotides: TGTGCCAGCAGAGGACTGGGGCCCACAGATACGCAGTATTTT. This codes for CASRGLGPTDTQYF.